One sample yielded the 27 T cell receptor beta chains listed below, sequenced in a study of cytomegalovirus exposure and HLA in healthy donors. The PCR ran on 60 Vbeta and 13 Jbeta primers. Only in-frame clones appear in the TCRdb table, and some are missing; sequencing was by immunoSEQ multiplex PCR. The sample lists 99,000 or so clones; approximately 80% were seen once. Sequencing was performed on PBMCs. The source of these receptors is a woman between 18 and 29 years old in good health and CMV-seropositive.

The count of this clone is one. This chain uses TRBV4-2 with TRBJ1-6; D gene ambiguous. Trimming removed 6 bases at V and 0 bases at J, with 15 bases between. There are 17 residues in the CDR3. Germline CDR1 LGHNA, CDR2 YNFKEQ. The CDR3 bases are TGTGCCAGCAGACAAAGAGAGAATAGCTCCTATAATTCACCCCTCCACTTT. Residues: CASRQRENSSYNSPLHF.

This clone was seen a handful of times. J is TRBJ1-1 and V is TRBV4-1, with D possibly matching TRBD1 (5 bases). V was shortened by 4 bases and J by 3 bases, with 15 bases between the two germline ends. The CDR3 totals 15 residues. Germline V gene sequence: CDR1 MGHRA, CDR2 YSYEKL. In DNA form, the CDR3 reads TGCGCCAGCAGCCCGGGCGGGGGAAGGGACACTGAAGCTTTCTTT. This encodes CASSPGGGRDTEAFF.

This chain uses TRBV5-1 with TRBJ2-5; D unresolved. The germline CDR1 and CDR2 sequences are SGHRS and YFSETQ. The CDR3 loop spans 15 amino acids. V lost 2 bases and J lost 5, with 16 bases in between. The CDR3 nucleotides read TGCGCCAGCAGCTTACGGCCAGGCCAGTCGGAGACCCAGTACTTC. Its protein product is CASSLRPGQSETQYF.

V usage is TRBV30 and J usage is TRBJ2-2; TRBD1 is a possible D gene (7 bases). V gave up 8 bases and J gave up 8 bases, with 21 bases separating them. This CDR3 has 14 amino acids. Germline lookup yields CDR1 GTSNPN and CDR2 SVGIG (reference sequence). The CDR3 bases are TGTGCCAGTAGGGGGGCGGGGACAGCTGGGGAGCTGTTTTTT. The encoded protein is CASRGAGTAGELFF.

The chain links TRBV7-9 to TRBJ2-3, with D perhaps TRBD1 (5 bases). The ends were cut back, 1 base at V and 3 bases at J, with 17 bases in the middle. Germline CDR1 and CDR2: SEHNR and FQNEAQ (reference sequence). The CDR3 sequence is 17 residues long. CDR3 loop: CASSLGSPTTETDTQYF. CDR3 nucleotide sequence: TGTGCCAGCAGCTTAGGATCCCCTACGACAGAGACAGATACGCAGTATTTT.

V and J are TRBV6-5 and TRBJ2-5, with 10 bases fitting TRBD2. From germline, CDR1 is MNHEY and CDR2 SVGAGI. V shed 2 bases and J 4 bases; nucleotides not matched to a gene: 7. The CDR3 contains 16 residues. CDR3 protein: CASSYDLAGVLETQYF. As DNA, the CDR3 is TGTGCCAGCAGTTACGACCTAGCGGGAGTTTTAGAGACCCAGTACTTC.

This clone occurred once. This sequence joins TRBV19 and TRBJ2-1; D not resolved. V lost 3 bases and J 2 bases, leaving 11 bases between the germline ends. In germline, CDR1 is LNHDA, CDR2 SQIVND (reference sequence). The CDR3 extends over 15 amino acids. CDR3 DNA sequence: TGTGCCAGTAGTATTTATGAGGCCACCTACAATGAGCAGTTCTTC. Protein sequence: CASSIYEATYNEQFF.

CDR3 nucleotide sequence: TGCGCCAGCAGTGACCTAGGATCGGGAGAGACCCAGTACTTC. Translated, it gives CASSDLGSGETQYF. The chain carries TRBV10-2 and TRBJ2-5; D not resolved. This CDR3 has 14 residues. V shed 3 bases and J shed 4 bases, with 12 bases lying between them. Germline CDR1 WSHSY, CDR2 SAAADI.

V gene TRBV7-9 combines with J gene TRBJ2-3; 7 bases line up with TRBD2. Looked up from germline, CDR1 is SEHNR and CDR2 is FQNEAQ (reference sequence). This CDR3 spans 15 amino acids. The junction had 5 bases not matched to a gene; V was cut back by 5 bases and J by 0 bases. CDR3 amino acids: CASSRSGTSTDTQYF. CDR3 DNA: TGTGCCAGCAGCCGCAGCGGGACTAGCACAGATACGCAGTATTTT. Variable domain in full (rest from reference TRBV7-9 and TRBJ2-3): DTGVSQNPRHKITKRGQNVTFRCDPISEHNRLYWYRQTLGQGPEFLTYFQNEAQLEKSRLLSDRFSAERPKGSFSTLEIQRTEQGDSAMYLCASSRSGTSTDTQYFGPGTRLTVL.

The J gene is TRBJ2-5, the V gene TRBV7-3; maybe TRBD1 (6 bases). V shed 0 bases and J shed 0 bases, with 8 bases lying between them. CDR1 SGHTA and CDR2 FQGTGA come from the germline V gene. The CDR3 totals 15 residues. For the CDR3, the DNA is TGTGCCAGCAGCTTAACGGGACAATACCAAGAGACCCAGTACTTC. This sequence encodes CASSLTGQYQETQYF.

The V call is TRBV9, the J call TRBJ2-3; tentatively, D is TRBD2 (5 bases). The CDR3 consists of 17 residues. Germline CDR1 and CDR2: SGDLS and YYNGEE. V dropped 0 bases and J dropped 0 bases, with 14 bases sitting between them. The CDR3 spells CASSVDGSGSSTDTQYF. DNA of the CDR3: TGTGCCAGCAGCGTAGATGGGAGCGGCAGTAGCACAGATACGCAGTATTTT. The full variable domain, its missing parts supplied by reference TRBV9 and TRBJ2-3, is DSGVTQTPKHLITATGQRVTLRCSPRSGDLSVYWYQQSLDQGLQFLIQYYNGEERAKGNILERFSAQQFPDLHSELNLSSLELGDSALYFCASSVDGSGSSTDTQYFGPGTRLTVL.

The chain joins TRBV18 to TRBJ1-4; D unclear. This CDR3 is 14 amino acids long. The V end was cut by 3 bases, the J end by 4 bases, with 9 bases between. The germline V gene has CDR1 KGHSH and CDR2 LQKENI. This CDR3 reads CASSPTGINEKLFF. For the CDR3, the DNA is TGTGCCAGCTCACCGACGGGAATTAATGAAAAACTGTTTTTT.

The CDR3 protein is CASSATPLAGYTDTQYF. The CDR3 DNA reads as TGTGCCAGCAGTGCCACGCCTCTAGCGGGATACACAGATACGCAGTATTTT. This chain connects TRBV6-1 to TRBJ2-3, with 9 nucleotides matching TRBD2. This CDR3 spans 17 amino acids. Germline CDR1 MNHNS, CDR2 SASEGT. Losses at the gene ends were 4 bases for V and 2 bases for J; bases not matched to a gene: 10.

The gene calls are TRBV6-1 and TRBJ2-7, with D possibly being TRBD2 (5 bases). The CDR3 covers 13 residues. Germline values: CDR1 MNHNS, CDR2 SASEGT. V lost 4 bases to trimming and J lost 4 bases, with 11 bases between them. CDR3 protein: CASSVAGLYEQYF. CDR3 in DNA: TGTGCCAGCAGTGTGGCAGGACTTTACGAGCAGTACTTC.

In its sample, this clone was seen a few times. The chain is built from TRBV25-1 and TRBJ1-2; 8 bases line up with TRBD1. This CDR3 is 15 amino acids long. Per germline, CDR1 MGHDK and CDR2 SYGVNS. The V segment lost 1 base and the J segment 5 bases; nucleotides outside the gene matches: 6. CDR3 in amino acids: CASSEWGTGLYGYTF. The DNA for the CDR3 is TGTGCCAGCAGTGAATGGGGGACAGGACTATATGGCTACACCTTC.

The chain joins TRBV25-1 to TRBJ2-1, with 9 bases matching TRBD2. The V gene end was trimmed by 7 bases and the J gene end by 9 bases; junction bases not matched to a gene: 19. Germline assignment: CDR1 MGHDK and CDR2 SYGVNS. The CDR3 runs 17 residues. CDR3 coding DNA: TGTGCCAGCATTCCCGCCGGCGGGAGGGCCCTCGGGGGTGAGCAGTTCTTC. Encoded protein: CASIPAGGRALGGEQFF. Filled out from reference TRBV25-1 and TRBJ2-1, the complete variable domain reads EADIYQTPRYLVIGTGKKITLECSQTMGHDKMYWYQQDPGMELHLIHYSYGVNSTEKGDLSSESTVSRIRTEHFPLTLESARPSHTSQYLCASIPAGGRALGGEQFFGPGTRLTVL.

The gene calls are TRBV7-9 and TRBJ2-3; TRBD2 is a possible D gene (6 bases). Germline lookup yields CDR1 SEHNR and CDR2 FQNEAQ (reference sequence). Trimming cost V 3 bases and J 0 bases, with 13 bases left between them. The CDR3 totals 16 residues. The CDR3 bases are TGTGCCAGCAGCTTTGGAGGGGCGACTAGCACAGATACGCAGTATTTT. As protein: CASSFGGATSTDTQYF.

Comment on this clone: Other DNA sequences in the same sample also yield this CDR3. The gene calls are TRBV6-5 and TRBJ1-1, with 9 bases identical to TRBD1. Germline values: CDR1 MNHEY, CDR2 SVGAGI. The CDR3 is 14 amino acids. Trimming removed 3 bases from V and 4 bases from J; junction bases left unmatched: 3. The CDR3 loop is CASSYRDRVTEAFF. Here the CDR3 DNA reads TGTGCCAGCAGTTATCGGGACAGGGTCACTGAAGCTTTCTTT.

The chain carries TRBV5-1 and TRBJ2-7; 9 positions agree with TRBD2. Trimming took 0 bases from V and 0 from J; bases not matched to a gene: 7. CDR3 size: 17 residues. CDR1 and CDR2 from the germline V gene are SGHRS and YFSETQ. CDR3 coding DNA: TGCGCCAGCAGCTTGGGATGGGCTAGCGGGGTCTCCTACGAGCAGTACTTC. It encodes CASSLGWASGVSYEQYF.

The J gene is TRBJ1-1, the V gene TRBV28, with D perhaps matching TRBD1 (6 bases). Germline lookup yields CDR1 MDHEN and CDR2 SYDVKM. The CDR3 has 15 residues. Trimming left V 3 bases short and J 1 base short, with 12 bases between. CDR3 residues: CASSFRGAGNTEAFF. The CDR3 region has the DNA TGTGCCAGCAGTTTTCGGGGGGCCGGGAACACTGAAGCTTTCTTT.

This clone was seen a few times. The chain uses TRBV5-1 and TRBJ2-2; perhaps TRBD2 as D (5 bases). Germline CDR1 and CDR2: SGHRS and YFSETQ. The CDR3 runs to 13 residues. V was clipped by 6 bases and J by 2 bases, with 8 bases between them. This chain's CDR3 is CASTEGNTGELFF. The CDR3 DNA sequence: TGCGCCAGCACAGAGGGTAACACCGGGGAGCTGTTTTTT.

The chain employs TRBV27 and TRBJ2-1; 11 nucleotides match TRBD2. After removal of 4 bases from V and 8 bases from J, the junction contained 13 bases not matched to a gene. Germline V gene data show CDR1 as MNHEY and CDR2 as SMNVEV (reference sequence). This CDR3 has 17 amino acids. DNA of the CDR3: TGTGCCAGCAGTTCTCCAAACATAGCGGGAGGGCCTGATGAGCAGTTCTTC. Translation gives CASSSPNIAGGPDEQFF.

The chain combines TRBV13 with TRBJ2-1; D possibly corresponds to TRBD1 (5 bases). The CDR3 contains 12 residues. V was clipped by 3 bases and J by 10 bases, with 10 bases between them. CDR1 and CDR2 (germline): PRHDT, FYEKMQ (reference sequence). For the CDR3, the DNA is TGTGCCAGCAGCTTCAGGGATCGGGAGCAGTTCTTC. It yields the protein CASSFRDREQFF.

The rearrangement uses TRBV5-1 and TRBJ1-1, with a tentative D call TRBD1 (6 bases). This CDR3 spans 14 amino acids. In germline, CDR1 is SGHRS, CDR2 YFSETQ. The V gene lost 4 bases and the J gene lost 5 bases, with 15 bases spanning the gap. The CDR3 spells CASSAGGQGTEAFF. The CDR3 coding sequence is TGCGCCAGCAGCGCGGGGGGCCAGGGGACTGAAGCTTTCTTT.

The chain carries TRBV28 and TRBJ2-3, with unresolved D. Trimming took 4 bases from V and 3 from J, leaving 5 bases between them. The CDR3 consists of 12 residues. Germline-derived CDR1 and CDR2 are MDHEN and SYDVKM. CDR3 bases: TGTGCCAGCAGTTCCCTTACAGATACGCAGTATTTT. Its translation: CASSSLTDTQYF.

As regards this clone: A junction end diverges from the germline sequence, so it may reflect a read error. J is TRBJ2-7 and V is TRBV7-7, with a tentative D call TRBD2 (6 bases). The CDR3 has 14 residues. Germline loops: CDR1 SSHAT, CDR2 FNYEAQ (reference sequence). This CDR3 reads CASSLAEGPYEQYF. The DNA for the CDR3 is TGTGCTAGCAGCTTAGCGGAGGGGCCTTACGAGCAGTACTTC.

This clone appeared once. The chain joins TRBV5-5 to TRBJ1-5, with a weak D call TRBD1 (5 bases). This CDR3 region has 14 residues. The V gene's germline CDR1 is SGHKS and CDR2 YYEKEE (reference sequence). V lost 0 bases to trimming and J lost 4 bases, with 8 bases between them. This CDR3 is CASSLGQQNQPQHF. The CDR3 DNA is TGTGCCAGCAGCTTGGGACAGCAAAATCAGCCCCAGCATTTT.